These 2 T cell receptor beta chains share one sample of origin, sequenced in a study of vaccination and CD4 T cells after COVID-19. Treatment meaning: approximately 11-day PBMC culture with coronavirus spike peptide pools or control peptides (ViraFEST assay). The study sequenced cultured CD4+ T cell DNA using the Oncomine TCR Beta short-read assay. TCRdb re-derived calls from the PCR reads in MiXCR, one entry per CDR3 protein. The sample consists of 15,000 to 17,000 distinct CDR3 sequences, 65% to 85% of them appearing once. Antigens of these TCRs are unknown. Sequenced sample: CD4+ T cells from blood, cultured in vitro. The receptor set was obtained from a human donor who had recovered from COVID-19.

The chain is built from TRBV30 and TRBJ2-7, with D possibly being TRBD2 (6 bases). Trimming took 5 bases from V and 7 from J, leaving 15 bases between them. The CDR3 length is 12 residues. The germline CDR1 and CDR2 sequences are GTSNPN and SVGIG (reference sequence). The DNA for the CDR3 is TGTGCCTGGTCCGATATGGGGGGTGAGCAGTACTTC. Translation gives CAWSDMGGEQYF.

The CDR3 protein is CASSGQGFAGYTF. CDR3 in DNA: TGTGCCAGCAGCGGACAGGGGTTTGCTGGCTACACCTTC. The chain combines TRBV7-6 with TRBJ1-2; 9 nucleotides match TRBD1. This CDR3 contains 13 residues. The germline V gene encodes CDR1 SGHVS and CDR2 FNYEAQ. J gave up 7 bases and V 5 bases, and 5 bases lay outside the gene matches.